The T cell receptor beta chain under discussion was sequenced for a study of prognosis after radiotherapy for stage I lung cancer. About this clonotype itself: The junction departs from the called germline gene at one end, perhaps through a read error.

The CDR3 covers 15 residues. Germline CDR1 reads MNHGY; CDR2 reads SVAAGI. Multiplex PCR in two rounds served to amplify TCR beta CDR3 from genomic DNA. First-round PCR amplification was performed with primers specific to each TRBV and TRBJ gene. TCRdb re-derived calls from the multiplex PCR reads in MiXCR, one entry per CDR3 protein. The sample lists 14,000 or so distinct CDR3 sequences; around 27% were seen once. This chain connects TRBV6-9 to TRBJ1-6, with D perhaps matching TRBD1 (5 bases). The receptor's source is a donor over 45 with non-small cell lung cancer. Material: PBMCs, obtained before or after stereotactic body radiation therapy (not recorded which). The CDR3 spells CASSYTKGEDSPLHF. CDR3 DNA: TGCGCCAGCAGTTACACAAAAGGGGAGGATTCACCCCTCCACTTT.